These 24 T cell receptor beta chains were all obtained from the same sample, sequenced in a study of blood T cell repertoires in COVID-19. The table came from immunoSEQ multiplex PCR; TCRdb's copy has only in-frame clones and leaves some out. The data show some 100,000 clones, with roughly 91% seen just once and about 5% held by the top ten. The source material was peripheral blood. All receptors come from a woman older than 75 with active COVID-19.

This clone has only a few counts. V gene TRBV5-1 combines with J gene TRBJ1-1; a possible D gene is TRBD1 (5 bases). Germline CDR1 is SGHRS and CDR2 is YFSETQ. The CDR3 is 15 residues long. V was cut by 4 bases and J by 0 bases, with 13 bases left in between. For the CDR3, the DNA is TGCGCCAGCAGCGCATTAGGGGCGGTGAACACTGAAGCTTTCTTT. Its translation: CASSALGAVNTEAFF.

CDR3 region: CASSVTGDTQYF. The CDR3, as DNA: TGTGCCAGCAGTGTAACGGGGGATACGCAGTATTTT. J is TRBJ2-3 and V is TRBV25-1; TRBD2 is a possible D gene (5 bases). V was trimmed by 4 bases and J by 6 bases, leaving 8 bases between them. This CDR3 spans 12 amino acids. CDR1 and CDR2 (germline): MGHDK, SYGVNS.

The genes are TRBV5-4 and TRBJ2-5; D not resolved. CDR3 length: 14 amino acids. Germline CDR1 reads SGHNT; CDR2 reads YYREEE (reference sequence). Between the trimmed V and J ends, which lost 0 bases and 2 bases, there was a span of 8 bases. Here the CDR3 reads CASSLVARQETQYF. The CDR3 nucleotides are TGTGCCAGCAGCTTGGTAGCAAGACAAGAGACCCAGTACTTC.

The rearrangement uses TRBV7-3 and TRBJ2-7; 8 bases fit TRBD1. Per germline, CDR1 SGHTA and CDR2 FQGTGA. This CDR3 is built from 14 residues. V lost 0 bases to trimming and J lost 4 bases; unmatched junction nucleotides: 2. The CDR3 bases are TGTGCCAGCAGCTTAACAGGACAGGGATACGAGCAGTACTTC. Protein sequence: CASSLTGQGYEQYF.

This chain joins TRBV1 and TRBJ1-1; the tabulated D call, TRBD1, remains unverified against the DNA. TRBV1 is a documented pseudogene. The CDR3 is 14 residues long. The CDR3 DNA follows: TGCACCAGCAGCCAGGCGGGACAGGGTGCTGAAGCTTTCTTT. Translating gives CTSSQAGQGAEAFF.

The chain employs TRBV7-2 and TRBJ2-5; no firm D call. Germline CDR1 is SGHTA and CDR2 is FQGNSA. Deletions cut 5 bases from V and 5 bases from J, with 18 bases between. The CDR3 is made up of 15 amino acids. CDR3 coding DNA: TGTGCCAGCAGCCCCCAAAGACCCGCCAGGGAGACCCAGTACTTC. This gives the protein CASSPQRPARETQYF.

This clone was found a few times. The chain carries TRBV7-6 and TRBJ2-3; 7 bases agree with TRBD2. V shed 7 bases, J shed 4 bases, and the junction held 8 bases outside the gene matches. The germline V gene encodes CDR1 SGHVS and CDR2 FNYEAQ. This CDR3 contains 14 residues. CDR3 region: CASIPGRPPDTQYF. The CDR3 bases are TGTGCCAGCATTCCCGGGAGGCCTCCAGATACGCAGTATTTT.

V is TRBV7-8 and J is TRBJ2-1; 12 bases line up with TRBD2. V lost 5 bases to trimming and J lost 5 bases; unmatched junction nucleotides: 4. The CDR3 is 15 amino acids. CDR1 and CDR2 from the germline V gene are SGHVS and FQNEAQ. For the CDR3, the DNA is TGTGCCAGCAGCCTCAGACTAGCGGGAGACAATGAGCAGTTCTTC. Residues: CASSLRLAGDNEQFF. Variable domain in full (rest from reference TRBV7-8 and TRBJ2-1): GAGVSQSPRYKVAKRGQDVALRCDPISGHVSLFWYQQALGQGPEFLTYFQNEAQLDKSGLPSDRFFAERPEGSVSTLKIQRTQQEDSAVYLCASSLRLAGDNEQFFGPGTRLTVL.

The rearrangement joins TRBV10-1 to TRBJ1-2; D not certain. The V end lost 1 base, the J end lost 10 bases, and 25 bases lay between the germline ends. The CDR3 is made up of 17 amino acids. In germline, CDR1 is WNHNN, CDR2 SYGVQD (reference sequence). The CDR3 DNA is TGCGCCAGCAGTGAGTATTATTGCTCAATGTTTGCCGAGGTCTACACCTTC. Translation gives CASSEYYCSMFAEVYTF.

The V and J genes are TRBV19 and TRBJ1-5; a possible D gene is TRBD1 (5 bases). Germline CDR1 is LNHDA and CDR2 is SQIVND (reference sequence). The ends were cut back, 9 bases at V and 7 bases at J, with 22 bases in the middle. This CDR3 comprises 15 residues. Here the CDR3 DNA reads TGTGCCAGCAAAGGAGGGCCGGGGGTTCGACAGCCCCAGCATTTT. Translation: CASKGGPGVRQPQHF.

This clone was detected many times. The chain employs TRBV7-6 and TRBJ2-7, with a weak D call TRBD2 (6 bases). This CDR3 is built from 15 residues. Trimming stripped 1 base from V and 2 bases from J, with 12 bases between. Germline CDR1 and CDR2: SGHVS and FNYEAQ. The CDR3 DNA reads TGTGCCAGCAGCTTAGAACCCGGGAGAACCTACGAGCAGTACTTC. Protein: CASSLEPGRTYEQYF.

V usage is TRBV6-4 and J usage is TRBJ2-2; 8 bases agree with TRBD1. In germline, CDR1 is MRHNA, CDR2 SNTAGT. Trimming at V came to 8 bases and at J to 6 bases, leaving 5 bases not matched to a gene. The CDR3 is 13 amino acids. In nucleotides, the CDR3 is TGTGCCAGCCCCGGGACAGGCGCCGGGGAGCTGTTTTTT. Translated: CASPGTGAGELFF.

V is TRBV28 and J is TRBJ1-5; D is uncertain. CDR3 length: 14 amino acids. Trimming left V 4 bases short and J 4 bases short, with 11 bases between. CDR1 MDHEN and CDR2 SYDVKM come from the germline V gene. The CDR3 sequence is CASSYASGNQPQHF. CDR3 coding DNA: TGTGCCAGCAGTTATGCGTCTGGTAATCAGCCCCAGCATTTT. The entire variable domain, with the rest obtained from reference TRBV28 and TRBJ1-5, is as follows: DVKVTQSSRYLVKRTGEKVFLECVQDMDHENMFWYRQDPGLGLRLIYFSYDVKMKEKGDIPEGYSVSREKKERFSLILESASTNQTSMYLCASSYASGNQPQHFGDGTRLSIL.

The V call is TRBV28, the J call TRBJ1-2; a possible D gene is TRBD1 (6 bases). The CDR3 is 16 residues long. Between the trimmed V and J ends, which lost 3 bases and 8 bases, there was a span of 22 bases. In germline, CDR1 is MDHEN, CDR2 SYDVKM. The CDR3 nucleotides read TGTGCCAGCAGTTTGGGAGCCGGGGCCCGTCAGGGGGGCTACACCTTC. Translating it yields CASSLGAGARQGGYTF.

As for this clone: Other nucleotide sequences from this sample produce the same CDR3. The CDR3 DNA follows: TGTGCCAGCAGTCTTTGGAGGGACAGCAATCAGCCCCAGCATTTT. Residues: CASSLWRDSNQPQHF. This rearrangement joins TRBV27 to TRBJ1-5; tentatively, D is TRBD1 (5 bases). This CDR3 comprises 15 residues. Germline V lookup: CDR1 MNHEY, CDR2 SMNVEV (reference sequence). V was shortened by 5 bases and J by 1 base, with 12 bases between the two germline ends.

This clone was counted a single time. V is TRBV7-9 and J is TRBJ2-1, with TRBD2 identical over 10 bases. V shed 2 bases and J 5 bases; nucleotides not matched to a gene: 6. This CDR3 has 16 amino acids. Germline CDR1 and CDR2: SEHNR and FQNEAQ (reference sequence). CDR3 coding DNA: TGTGCCAGCAGCTTACCCCTAGCGGGAGCCCACAATGAGCAGTTCTTC. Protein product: CASSLPLAGAHNEQFF.

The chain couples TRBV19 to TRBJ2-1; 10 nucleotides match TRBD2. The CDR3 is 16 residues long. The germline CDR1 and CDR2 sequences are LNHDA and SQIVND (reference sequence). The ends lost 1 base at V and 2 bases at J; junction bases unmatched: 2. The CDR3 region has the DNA TGTGCCAGTAGTATAGGGGGGACTAGCGCCTACAATGAGCAGTTCTTC. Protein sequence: CASSIGGTSAYNEQFF. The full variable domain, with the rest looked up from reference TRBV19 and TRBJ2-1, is DGGITQSPKYLFRKEGQNVTLSCEQNLNHDAMYWYRQDPGQGLRLIYYSQIVNDFQKGDIAEGYSVSREKKESFPLTVTSAQKNPTAFYLCASSIGGTSAYNEQFFGPGTRLTVL.

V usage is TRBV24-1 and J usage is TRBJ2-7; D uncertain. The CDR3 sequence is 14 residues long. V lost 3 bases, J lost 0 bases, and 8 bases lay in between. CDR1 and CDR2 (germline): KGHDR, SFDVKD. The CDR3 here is CATSDPSHSYEQYF. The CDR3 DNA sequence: TGTGCCACCAGTGATCCCTCACACTCCTACGAGCAGTACTTC.

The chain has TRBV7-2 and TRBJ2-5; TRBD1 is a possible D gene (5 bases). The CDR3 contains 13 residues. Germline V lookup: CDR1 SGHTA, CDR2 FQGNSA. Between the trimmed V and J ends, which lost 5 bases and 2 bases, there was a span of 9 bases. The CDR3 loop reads CASSHRQQETQYF. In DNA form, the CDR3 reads TGTGCCAGCAGCCATCGACAGCAAGAGACCCAGTACTTC. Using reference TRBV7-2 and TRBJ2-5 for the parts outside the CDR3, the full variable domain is GAGVSQSPSNKVTEKGKDVELRCDPISGHTALYWYRQSLGQGLEFLIYFQGNSAPDKSGLPSDRFSAERTGGSVSTLTIQRTQQEDSAVYLCASSHRQQETQYFGPGTRLLVL.

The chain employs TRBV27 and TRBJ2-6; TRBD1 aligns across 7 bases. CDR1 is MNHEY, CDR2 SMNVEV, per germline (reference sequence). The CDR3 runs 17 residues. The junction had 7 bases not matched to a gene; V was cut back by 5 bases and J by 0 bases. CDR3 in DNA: TGTGCCAGCAGTCATTTCCGGGACAGCTCTGGGGCCAACGTCCTGACTTTC. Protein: CASSHFRDSSGANVLTF.

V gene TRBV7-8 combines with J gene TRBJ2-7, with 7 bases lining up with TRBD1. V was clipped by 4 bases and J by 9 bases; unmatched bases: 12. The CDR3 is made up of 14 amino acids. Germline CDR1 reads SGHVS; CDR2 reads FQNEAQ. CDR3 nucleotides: TGTGCCAGCAGCTCCCGGGACAGTAACCTGGGGCAGTACTTC. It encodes CASSSRDSNLGQYF.

CDR3 region: CASSLSGSGEGYTF. In DNA, the CDR3 is TGTGCCAGCAGCTTAAGCGGTTCGGGAGAGGGCTACACCTTC. This chain links TRBV7-3 with TRBJ1-2; the D is unclear. The CDR3 sequence is 14 residues long. Germline V CDR1 and CDR2: SGHTA, FQGTGA. Trimming pared 1 base from V and 8 bases from J, leaving 14 bases between.

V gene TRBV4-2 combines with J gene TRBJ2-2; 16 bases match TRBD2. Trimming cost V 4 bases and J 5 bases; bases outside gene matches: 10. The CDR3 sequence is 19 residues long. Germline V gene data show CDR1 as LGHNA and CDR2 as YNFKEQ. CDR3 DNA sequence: TGTGCCAGCAGCCCCTCCCCGGGACTAGCGGGAGGGCCTACCGGGGAGCTGTTTTTT. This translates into CASSPSPGLAGGPTGELFF.

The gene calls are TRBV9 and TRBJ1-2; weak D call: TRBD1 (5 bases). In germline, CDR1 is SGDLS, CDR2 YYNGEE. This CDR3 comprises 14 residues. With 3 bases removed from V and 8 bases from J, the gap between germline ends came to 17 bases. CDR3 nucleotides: TGTGCCAGCAGCGCGACCTGGGGGGGAGACGGCTACACCTTC. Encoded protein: CASSATWGGDGYTF.